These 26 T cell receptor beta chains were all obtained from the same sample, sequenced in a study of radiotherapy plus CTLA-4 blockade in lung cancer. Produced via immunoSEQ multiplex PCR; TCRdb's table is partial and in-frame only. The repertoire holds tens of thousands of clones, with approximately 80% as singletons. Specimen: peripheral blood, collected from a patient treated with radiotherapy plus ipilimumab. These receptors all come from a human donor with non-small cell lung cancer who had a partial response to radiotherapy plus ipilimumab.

DNA of the CDR3: TGCGCCAGCAGTCACCCAGGGGGTGGCAATCAGCCCCAGCATTTT. Translated: CASSHPGGGNQPQHF. The chain carries TRBV23-1 and TRBJ1-5; 7 bases are shared with TRBD1. TRBV23-1 belongs to the ORF category, with a function that is uncertain. V lost 3 bases and J lost 2; bases outside the gene matches: 4. The CDR3 runs 15 residues.

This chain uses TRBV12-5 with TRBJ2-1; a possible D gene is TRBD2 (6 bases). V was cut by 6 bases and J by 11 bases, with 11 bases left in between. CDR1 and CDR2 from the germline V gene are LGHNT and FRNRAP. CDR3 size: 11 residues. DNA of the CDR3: TGTGCTAGTGGCTGGGGGGAGAAGCAGTTCTTC. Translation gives CASGWGEKQFF.

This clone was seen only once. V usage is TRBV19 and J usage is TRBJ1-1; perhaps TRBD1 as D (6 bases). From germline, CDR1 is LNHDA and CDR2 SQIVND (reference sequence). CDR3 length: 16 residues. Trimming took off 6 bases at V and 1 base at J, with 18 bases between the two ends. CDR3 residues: CASSGPRGGSNTEAFF. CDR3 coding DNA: TGTGCCAGTAGCGGGCCGAGGGGGGGATCGAACACTGAAGCTTTCTTT.

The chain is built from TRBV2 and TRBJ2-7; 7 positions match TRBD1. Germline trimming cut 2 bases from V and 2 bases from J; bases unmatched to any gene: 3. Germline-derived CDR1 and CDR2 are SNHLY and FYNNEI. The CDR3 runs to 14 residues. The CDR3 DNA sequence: TGTGCCAGCAGTGAAACAGGGGCGACCTACGAGCAGTACTTC. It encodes CASSETGATYEQYF.

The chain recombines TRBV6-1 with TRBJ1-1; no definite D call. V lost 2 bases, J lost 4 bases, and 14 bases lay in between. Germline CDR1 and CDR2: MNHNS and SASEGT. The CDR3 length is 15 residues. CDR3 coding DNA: TGTGCCAGCAGTGAAACTAAAGCCTTGGGCACTGAAGCTTTCTTT. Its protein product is CASSETKALGTEAFF.

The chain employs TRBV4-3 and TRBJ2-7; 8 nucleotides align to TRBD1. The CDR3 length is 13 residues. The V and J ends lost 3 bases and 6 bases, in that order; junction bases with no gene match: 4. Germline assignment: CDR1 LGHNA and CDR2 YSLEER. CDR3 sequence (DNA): TGCGCCAGCAGCCAGGACAGGGTGACCGAGCAGTACTTC. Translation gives CASSQDRVTEQYF.

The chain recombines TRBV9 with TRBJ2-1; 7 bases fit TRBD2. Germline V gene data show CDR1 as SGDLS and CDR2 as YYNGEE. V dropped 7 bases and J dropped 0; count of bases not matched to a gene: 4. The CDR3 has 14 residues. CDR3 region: CASGGGSSYNEQFF. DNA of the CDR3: TGTGCCAGCGGGGGGGGGAGCTCCTACAATGAGCAGTTCTTC.

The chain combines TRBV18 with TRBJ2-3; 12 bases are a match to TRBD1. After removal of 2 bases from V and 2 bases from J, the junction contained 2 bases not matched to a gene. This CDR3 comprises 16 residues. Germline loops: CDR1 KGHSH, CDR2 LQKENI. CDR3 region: CASSPLGQGATDTQYF. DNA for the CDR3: TGTGCCAGCTCACCATTGGGACAGGGGGCCACAGATACGCAGTATTTT.

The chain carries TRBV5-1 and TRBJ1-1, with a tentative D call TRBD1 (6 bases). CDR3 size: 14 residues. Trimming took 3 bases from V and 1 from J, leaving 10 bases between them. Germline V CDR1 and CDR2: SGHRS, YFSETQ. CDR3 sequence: CASSSGASNTEAFF. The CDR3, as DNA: TGCGCCAGCAGCTCAGGGGCGTCGAACACTGAAGCTTTCTTT. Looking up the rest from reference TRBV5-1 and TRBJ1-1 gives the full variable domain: KAGVTQTPRYLIKTRGQQVTLSCSPISGHRSVSWYQQTPGQGLQFLFEYFSETQRNKGNFPGRFSGRQFSNSRSEMNVSTLELGDSALYLCASSSGASNTEAFFGQGTRLTVV.

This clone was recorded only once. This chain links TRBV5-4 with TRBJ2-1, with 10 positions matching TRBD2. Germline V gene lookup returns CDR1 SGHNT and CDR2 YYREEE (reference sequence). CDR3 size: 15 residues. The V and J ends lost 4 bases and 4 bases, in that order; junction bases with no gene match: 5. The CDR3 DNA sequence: TGTGCCAGCAGCCCCGGGACTAGCGCATACAATGAGCAGTTCTTC. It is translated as CASSPGTSAYNEQFF.

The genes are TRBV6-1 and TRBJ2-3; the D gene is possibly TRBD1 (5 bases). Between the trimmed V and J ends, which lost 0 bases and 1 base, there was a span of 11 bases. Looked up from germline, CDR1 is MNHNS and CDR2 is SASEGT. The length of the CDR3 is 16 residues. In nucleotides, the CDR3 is TGTGCCAGCAGTGAAGCGATTGGGGCAGGCACAGATACGCAGTATTTT. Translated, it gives CASSEAIGAGTDTQYF.

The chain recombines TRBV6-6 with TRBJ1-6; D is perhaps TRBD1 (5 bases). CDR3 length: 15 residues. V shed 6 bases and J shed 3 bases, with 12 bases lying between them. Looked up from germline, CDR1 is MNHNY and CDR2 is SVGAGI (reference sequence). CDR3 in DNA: TGTGCCAGCAGAAACGACAGATTCTATAATTCACCCCTCCACTTT. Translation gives CASRNDRFYNSPLHF.

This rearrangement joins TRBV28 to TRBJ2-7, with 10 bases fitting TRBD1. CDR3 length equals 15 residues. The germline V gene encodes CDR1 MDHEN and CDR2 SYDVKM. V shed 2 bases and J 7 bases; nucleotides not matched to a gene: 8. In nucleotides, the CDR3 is TGTGCCAGCAGTTTAATGGGACAGGGGTCCAATGAGCAGTACTTC. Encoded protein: CASSLMGQGSNEQYF.

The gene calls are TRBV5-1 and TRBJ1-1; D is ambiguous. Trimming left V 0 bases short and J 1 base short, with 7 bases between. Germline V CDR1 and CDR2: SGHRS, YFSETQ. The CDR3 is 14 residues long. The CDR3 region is CASSLEARNTEAFF. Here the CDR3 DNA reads TGCGCCAGCAGCTTGGAAGCGAGGAACACTGAAGCTTTCTTT.

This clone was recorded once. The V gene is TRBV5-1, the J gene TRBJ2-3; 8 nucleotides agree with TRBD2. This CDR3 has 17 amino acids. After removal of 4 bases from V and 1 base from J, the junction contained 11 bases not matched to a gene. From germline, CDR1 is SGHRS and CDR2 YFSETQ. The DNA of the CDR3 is TGCGCCAGCAGCGCGCTGGGCCCAGCGGGGGGCACAGATACGCAGTATTTT. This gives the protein CASSALGPAGGTDTQYF.

CDR3 amino acids: CASSLFRGGLAGEETQYF. CDR3 nucleotide sequence: TGTGCCAGCAGCTTGTTCCGGGGGGGACTAGCGGGGGAGGAGACCCAGTACTTC. The chain is built from TRBV7-2 and TRBJ2-5; 14 nucleotides line up with TRBD2. The CDR3 runs 18 residues. Germline values: CDR1 SGHTA, CDR2 FQGNSA. The junction had 11 bases not matched to a gene; V was cut back by 3 bases and J by 5 bases.

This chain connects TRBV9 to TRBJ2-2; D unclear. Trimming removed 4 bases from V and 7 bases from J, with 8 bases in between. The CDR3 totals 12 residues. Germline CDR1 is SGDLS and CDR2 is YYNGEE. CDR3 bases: TGTGCCAGCAGCCCACCGGGCGGGGAGCTGTTTTTT. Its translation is CASSPPGGELFF.

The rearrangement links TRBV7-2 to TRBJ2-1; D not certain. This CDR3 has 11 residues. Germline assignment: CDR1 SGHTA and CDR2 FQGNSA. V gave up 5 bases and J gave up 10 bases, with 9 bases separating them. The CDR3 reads CASSATPEQFF. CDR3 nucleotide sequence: TGTGCCAGCAGCGCGACACCCGAGCAGTTCTTC. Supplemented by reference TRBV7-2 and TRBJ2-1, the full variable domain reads GAGVSQSPSNKVTEKGKDVELRCDPISGHTALYWYRQSLGQGLEFLIYFQGNSAPDKSGLPSDRFSAERTGGSVSTLTIQRTQQEDSAVYLCASSATPEQFFGPGTRLTVL.

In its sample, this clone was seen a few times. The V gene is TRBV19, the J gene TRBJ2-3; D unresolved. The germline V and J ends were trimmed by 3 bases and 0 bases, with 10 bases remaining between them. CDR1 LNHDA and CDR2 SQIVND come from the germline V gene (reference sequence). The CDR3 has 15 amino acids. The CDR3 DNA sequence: TGTGCCAGTAGTATCAGCGCCCCTAGCACAGATACGCAGTATTTT. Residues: CASSISAPSTDTQYF.

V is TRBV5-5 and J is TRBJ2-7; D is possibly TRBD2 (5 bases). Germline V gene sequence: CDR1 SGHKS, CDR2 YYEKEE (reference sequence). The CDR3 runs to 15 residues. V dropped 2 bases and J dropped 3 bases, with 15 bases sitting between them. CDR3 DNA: TGTGCCAGCAGCTTTTCGGGATACCATTTCTACGAGCAGTACTTC. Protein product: CASSFSGYHFYEQYF.

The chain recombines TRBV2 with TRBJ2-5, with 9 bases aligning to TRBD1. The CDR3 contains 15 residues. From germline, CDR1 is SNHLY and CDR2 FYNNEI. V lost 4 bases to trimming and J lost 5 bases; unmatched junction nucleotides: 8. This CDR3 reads CASSVVTGGSETQYF. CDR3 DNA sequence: TGTGCCAGCAGTGTAGTAACAGGGGGCTCGGAGACCCAGTACTTC.

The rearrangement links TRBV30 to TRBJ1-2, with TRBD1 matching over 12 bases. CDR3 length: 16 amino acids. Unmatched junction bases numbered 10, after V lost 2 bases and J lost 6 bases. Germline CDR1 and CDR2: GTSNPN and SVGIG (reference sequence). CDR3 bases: TGTGCCTGGAGTCCCTCGCCTGGGACAGGGGGCAATGGCTACACCTTC. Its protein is CAWSPSPGTGGNGYTF.

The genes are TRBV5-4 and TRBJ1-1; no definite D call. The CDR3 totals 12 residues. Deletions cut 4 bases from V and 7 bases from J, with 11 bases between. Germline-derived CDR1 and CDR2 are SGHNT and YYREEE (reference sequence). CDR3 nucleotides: TGTGCCAGCAGCGCAGATAAGTATGAAGCTTTCTTT. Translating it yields CASSADKYEAFF.

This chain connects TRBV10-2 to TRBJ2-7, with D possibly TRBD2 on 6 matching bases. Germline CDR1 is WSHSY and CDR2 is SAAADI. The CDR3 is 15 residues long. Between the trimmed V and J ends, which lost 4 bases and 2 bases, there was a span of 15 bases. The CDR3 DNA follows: TGCGCCAGCAGTGTCCCGGGCCCGGGAGCCTACGAGCAGTACTTC. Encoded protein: CASSVPGPGAYEQYF.

CDR3 DNA: TGTGCCAGCTCCAGAGACACTCCCCTCTCTGGAAACACCATATATTTT. It is translated as CASSRDTPLSGNTIYF. V and J are TRBV18 and TRBJ1-3; D not resolved. The germline V gene has CDR1 KGHSH and CDR2 LQKENI. V lost 6 bases and J lost 0, with 15 bases in between. The CDR3 has 16 residues.

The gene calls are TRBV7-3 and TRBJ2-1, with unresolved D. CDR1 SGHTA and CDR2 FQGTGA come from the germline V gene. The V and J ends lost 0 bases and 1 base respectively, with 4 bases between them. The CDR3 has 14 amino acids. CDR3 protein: CASSLTASYNEQFF. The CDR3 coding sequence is TGTGCCAGCAGCTTAACCGCGTCCTACAATGAGCAGTTCTTC.